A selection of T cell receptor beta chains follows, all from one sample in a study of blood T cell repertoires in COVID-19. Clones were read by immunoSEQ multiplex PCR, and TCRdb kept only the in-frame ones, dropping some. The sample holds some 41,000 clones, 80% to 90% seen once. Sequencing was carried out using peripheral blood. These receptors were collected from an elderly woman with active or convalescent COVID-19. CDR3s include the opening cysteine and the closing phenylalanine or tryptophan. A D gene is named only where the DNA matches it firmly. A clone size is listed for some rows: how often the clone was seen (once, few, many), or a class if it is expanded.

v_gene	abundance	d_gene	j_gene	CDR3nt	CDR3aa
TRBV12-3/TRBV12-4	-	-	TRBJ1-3	TGTGCCAGCAGTTTAGCCGGGATGAACACCATATATTTT	CASSLAGMNTIYF
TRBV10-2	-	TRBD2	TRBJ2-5	TGCGCCAGCAGTCTTGGACTAGCGGGAGGTCATCAAGAGACCCAGTACTTC	CASSLGLAGGHQETQYF
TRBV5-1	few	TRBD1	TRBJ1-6	TGCGCCAGCAGCTCCGGACAGGGGGGAAATTCACCCCTCCACTTT	CASSSGQGGNSPLHF
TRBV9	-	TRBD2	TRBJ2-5	TGTGCCAGCAGCGTAGCCGGGGGGTACCAAGAGACCCAGTACTTC	CASSVAGGYQETQYF
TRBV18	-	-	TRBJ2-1	TGTGCCAGCTCACCTGGGGGGGCCTCCTACAATGAGCAGTTCTTC	CASSPGGASYNEQFF
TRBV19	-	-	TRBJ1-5	TGTGCCAGTAGTACCAGGGGCAATCAGCCCCAGCATTTT	CASSTRGNQPQHF
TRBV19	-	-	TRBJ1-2	TGTGCCAGTAGTACGCCGGGTAACCCACTCAGGGGAGCTAACTATGGCTACACCTTC	CASSTPGNPLRGANYGYTF
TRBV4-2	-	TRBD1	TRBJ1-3	TGTGCCAGCAGCCAAGATGGGACAGTCCTGGCTGGAAACACCATATATTTT	CASSQDGTVLAGNTIYF
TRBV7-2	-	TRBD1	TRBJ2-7	TGTGCCAGCAGGGCCGGGACAGGGGGCTCATACGAGCAGTACTTC	CASRAGTGGSYEQYF
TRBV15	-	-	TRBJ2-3	TGTGCCACCAGCGTGAACCGGGACTTTGATACGCAGTATTTT	CATSVNRDFDTQYF
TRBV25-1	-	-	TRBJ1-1	TGTGCCAGCAGGGGGGGGCAGGAGGCGACTGAAGCTTTCTTT	CASRGGQEATEAFF
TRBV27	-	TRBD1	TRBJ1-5	TGTGCCAGCAGTTTAGACAGGGGACAGCCCCAGCATTTT	CASSLDRGQPQHF
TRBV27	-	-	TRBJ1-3	TGTGCCAGCAGACCCCGGGGAGGGTCTGGAAACACCATATATTTT	CASRPRGGSGNTIYF
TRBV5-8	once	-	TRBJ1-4	TGTGCCAGCAGCTTGGGTCAGGCTGATGGGAAACTGTTTTTT	CASSLGQADGKLFF
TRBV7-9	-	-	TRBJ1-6	TGTGCCAGCAGCTTCGGCTCCTATAATTCACCCCTCCACTTT	CASSFGSYNSPLHF
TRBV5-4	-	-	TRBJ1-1	TGTGCCAGCAGCTTGGGGGCAGGGGATAACACTGAAGCTTTCTTT	CASSLGAGDNTEAFF
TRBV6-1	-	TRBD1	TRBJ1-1	TGTGCCAGCCGTGACAGGGGGGAAGCTTTCTTT	CASRDRGEAFF
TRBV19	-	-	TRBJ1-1	TGTGCCAGTAGTATAGATGAGGGACAACTAATGAACACTGAAGCTTTCTTT	CASSIDEGQLMNTEAFF
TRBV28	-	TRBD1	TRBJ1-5	TGTGCCACCCGGACAGGGCCTCAGCCCCAGCATTTT	CATRTGPQPQHF
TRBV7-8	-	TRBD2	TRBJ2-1	TGTGCCAGCAGCCCGGGACTAGCGGGGGTCAATGAGCAGTTCTTC	CASSPGLAGVNEQFF
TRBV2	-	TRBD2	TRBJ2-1	TGTGCCAGCACCCGACTAGCGGGAGAGCAGTTCTTC	CASTRLAGEQFF
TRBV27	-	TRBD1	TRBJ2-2	TGTGCCAGCAGCTGGGACAGGGGTTCCCCAAGGAGCACCGGGGAGCTGTTTTTT	CASSWDRGSPRSTGELFF
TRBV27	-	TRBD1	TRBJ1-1	TGTGCCAGCAGTCCGTACACAGGGGTTTTGAGGACTGAAGCTTTCTTT	CASSPYTGVLRTEAFF